There are a few counts of the clone carrying this TCR beta chain. Its specificity is unknown. This sample was taken from a study of cytotoxic CD8 clonotypes in ibrutinib-treated CLL. General study results and limits: The study found clonality rose at ibrutinib response, then fell toward baseline at progression.

V dropped 3 bases and J dropped 11 bases, with 24 bases sitting between them. The V gene's germline CDR1 is LNHDA and CDR2 SQIVND (reference sequence). The length of the CDR3 is 16 residues. The targeted sequencing depth was 1 in 200,000 to 1 in 1 million T cells. Assay used: immunoSEQ multiplex PCR; TCRdb lists only in-frame clones, some missing. The table lists about 24,000 clones, around four fifths of them singletons. The clonotype originates from a human donor with chronic lymphocytic leukemia. The material sequenced was PBMCs, taken before ibrutinib treatment. The chain joins TRBV19 to TRBJ2-3; a possible D gene is TRBD2 (6 bases). CDR3 nucleotides: TGTGCCAGTAGTATCAGTGGGGGGTCTAGATCCGGAGGGCAGTATTTT. It yields the protein CASSISGGSRSGGQYF.